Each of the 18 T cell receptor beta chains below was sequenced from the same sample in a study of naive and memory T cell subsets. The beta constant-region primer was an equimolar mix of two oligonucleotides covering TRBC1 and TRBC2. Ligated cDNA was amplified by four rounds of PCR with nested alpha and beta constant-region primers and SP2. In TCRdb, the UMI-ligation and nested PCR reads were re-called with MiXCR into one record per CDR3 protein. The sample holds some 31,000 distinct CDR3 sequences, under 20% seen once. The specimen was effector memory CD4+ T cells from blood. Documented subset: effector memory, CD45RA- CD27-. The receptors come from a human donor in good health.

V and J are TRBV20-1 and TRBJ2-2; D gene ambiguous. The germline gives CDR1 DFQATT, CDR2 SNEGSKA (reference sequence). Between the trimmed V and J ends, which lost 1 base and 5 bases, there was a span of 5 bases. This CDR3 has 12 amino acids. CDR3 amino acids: CSARVWTGELFF. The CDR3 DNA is TGCAGTGCTAGAGTATGGACCGGGGAGCTGTTTTTT.

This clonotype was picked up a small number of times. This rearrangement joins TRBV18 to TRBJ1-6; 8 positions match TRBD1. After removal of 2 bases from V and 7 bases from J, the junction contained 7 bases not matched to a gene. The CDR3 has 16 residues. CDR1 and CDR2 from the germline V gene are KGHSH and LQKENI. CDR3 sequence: CASSPYTRGRNSPLHF. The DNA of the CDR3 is TGTGCCAGCTCACCATATACCAGGGGGCGGAATTCACCCCTCCACTTT. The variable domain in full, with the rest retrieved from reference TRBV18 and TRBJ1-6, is NAGVMQNPRHLVRRRGQEARLRCSPMKGHSHVYWYRQLPEEGLKFMVYLQKENIIDESGMPKERFSAEFPKEGPSILRIQQVVRGDSAAYFCASSPYTRGRNSPLHFGNGTRLTVT.

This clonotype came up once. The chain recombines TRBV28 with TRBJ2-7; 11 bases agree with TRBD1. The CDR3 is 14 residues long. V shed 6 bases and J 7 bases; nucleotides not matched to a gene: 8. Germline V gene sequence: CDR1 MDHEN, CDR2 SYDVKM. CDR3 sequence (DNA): TGTGCCAGCAGCCCCGGGACAGGGGGGCTAGAGCAGTACTTC. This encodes CASSPGTGGLEQYF.

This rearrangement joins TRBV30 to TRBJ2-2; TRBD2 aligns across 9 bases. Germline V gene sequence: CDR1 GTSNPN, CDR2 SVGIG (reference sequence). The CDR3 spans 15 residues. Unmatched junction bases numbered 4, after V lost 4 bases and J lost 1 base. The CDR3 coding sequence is TGTGCCTGGATAACTAGCGGGCTGAACACCGGGGAGCTGTTTTTT. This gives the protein CAWITSGLNTGELFF.

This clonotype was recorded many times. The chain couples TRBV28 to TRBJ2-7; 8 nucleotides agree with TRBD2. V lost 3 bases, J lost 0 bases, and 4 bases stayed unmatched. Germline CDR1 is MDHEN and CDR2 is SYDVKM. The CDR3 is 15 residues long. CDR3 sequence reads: CASSLSGGLSYEQYF. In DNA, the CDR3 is TGTGCCAGCAGTTTGAGCGGGGGTCTCTCCTACGAGCAGTACTTC.

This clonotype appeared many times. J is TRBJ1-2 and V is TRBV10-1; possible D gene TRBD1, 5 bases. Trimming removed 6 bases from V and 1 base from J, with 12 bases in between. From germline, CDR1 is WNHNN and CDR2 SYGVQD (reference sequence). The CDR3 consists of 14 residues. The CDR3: CASSGTDDNYGYTF. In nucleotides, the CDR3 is TGCGCCAGCAGCGGGACGGACGATAACTATGGCTACACCTTC.

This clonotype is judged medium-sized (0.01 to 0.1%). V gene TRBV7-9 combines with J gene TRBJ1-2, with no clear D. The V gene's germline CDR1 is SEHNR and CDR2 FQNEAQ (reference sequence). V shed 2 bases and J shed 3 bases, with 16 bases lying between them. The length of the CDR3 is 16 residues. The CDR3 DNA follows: TGTGCCAGCAGCTTATCGGGTCGCCCCCCTGACTATGGCTACACCTTC. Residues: CASSLSGRPPDYGYTF.

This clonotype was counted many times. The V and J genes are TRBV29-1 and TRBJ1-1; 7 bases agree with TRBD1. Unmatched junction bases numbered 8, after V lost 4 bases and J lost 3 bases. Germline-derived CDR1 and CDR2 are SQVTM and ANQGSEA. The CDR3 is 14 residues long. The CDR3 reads CSVGPGGEYTEAFF. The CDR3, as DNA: TGCAGCGTTGGCCCAGGGGGGGAGTACACTGAAGCTTTCTTT.

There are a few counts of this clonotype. The CDR3 region is CASSRQGTGGNTIYF. CDR3 nucleotide sequence: TGTGCCAGCAGCCGACAGGGGACGGGAGGAAACACCATATATTTT. V usage is TRBV28 and J usage is TRBJ1-3, with 8 positions matching TRBD1. Germline CDR1 and CDR2: MDHEN and SYDVKM. The CDR3 runs 15 residues. V gave up 6 bases and J gave up 4 bases; unmatched junction bases: 8.

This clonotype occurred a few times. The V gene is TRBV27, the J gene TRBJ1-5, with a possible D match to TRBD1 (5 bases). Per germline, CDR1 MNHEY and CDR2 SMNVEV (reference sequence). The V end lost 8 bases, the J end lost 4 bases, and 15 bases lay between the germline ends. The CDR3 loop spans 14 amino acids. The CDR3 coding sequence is TGTGCCAGCCGGGGGGGACTACCTAATCAGCCCCAGCATTTT. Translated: CASRGGLPNQPQHF.

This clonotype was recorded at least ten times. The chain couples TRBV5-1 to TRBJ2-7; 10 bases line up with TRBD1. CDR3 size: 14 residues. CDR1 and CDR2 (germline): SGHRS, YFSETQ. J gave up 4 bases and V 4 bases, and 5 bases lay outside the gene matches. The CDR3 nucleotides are TGCGCCAGCAGCCCTGGGGACAGGGGTTACGAGCAGTACTTC. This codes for CASSPGDRGYEQYF.

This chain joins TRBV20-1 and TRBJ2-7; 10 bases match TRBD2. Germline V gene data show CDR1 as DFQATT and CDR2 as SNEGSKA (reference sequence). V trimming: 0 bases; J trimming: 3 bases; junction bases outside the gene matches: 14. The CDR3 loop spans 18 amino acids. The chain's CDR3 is CSARDYKKGLADFYEQYF. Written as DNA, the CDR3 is TGCAGTGCTAGAGACTACAAAAAAGGACTAGCGGATTTCTACGAGCAGTACTTC.

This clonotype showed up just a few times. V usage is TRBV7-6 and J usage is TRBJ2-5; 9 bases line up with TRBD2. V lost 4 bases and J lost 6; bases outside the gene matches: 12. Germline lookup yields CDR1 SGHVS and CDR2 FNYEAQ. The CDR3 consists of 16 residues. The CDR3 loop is CASSSQASGIGQTQYF. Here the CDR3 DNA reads TGTGCCAGCAGCTCACAAGCTAGCGGGATCGGGCAGACCCAGTACTTC.

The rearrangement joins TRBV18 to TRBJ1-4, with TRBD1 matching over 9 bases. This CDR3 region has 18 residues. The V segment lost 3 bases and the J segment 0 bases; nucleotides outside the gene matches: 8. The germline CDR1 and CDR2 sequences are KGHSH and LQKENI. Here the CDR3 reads CASSPPGQGQATNEKLFF. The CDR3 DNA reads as TGTGCCAGCTCACCCCCGGGACAGGGACAGGCAACTAATGAAAAACTGTTTTTT.

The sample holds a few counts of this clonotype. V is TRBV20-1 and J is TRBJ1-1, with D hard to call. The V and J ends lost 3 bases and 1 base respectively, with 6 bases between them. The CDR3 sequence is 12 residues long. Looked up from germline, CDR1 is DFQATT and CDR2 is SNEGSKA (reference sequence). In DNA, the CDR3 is TGCAGTGCTAGCCTCAAGAACACTGAAGCTTTCTTT. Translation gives CSASLKNTEAFF.

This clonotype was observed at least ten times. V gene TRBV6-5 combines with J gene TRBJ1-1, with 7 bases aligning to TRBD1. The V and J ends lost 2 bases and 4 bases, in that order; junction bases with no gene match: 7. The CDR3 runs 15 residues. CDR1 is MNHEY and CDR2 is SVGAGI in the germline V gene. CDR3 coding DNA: TGTGCCAGCAGTTACGGTTGGAGGGGGCCCACTGAAGCTTTCTTT. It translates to CASSYGWRGPTEAFF.

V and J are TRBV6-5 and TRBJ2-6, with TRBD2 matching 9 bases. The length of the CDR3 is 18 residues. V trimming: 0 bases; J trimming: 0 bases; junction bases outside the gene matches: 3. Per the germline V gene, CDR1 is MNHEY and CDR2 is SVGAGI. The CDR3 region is CASSYSPLAGSGANVLTF. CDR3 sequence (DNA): TGTGCCAGCAGTTACTCGCCACTAGCGGGCTCTGGGGCCAACGTCCTGACTTTC.

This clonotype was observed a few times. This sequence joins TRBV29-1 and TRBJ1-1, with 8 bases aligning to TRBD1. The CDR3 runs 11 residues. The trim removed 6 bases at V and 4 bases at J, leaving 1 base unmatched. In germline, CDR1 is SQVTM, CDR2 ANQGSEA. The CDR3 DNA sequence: TGCAGCGTACAGGGGGTCACTGAAGCTTTCTTT. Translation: CSVQGVTEAFF. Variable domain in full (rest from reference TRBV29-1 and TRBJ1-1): SAVISQKPSRDICQRGTSLTIQCQVDSQVTMMFWYRQQPGQSLTLIATANQGSEATYESGFVIDKFPISRPNLTFSTLTVSNMSPEDSSIYLCSVQGVTEAFFGQGTRLTVV.